The 4 T cell receptor beta chains listed next were all sequenced from one sample in a study of T cells in Graves' hyperthyroidism and ophthalmopathy (dated by TCRdb to between 2018 and 2021). Libraries were made using multiplex PCR. The instrument was an Illumina HiSeq 2000. The TCR beta CDR3 regions were amplified from the RNA transcripts. The first round of RT-PCR for the TCR CDR3 was performed with the HTBI primer set and the Qiagen OneStep RT-PCR kit. TCRdb reran the public reads through fastp at Q25 and MiXCR, keeping productive beta chains. Rows merge per CDR3 protein into single entries with the most common DNA and genes. Present in this sample are about 600,000 distinct CDR3 sequences, 16% of which were seen just once. Roughly 3% of the sample lies in the top ten. Specimen: blood. Every receptor here comes from a woman in her thirties or forties with Graves' ophthalmopathy.

As for this clonotype: One junction end does not reproduce the germline sequence, and a read error may be involved. The chain employs TRBV28 and TRBJ2-1, with 8 bases matching TRBD2. The CDR3 is 14 residues long. Germline values: CDR1 MDHEN, CDR2 SYDVKM. The CDR3 loop reads CATSFSGTYNEQLF. The CDR3 bases are TGTGCCACCTCTTTTAGCGGGACCTACAATGAGCAGCTCTTC.

The gene calls are TRBV19 and TRBJ1-2; D uncertain. The CDR3 totals 15 residues. With 1 base removed from V and 2 bases from J, the gap between germline ends came to 11 bases. Germline values: CDR1 LNHDA, CDR2 SQIVND (reference sequence). CDR3 nucleotides: TGTGCCAGTAGTATAGCACACTTGGGGAACTATGGCTACACCTTC. Its protein product is CASSIAHLGNYGYTF.

Note on this clonotype: This may be a read error: a much more frequent sequence differs by one nucleotide. DNA of the CDR3: TGTGCCAGCAGCCGAGTGAATGAGCAGTTCTTC. Protein sequence: CASSRVNEQFF. V usage is TRBV11-2 and J usage is TRBJ2-1; no definite D call. Germline V gene sequence: CDR1 SGHAT, CDR2 FQNNGV. The CDR3 length is 11 residues. V was pared by 5 bases and J by 7 bases, with 6 bases between.

This chain connects TRBV28 to TRBJ1-5; D call uncertain. Trimming stripped 5 bases from V and 5 bases from J, with 13 bases between. The CDR3 contains 14 residues. From germline, CDR1 is MDHEN and CDR2 SYDVKM. CDR3 protein: CASSLPERYQPQHF. For the CDR3, the DNA is TGTGCCAGCAGTCTGCCCGAGCGGTATCAGCCCCAGCATTTT. The full variable domain, completed using reference TRBV28 and TRBJ1-5, is DVKVTQSSRYLVKRTGEKVFLECVQDMDHENMFWYRQDPGLGLRLIYFSYDVKMKEKGDIPEGYSVSREKKERFSLILESASTNQTSMYLCASSLPERYQPQHFGDGTRLSIL.